The present TCR beta chain was sequenced within a study of cytomegalovirus exposure and HLA in healthy donors. Unmatched junction bases numbered 6, after V lost 1 base and J lost 7 bases. The germline V gene encodes CDR1 MNHEY and CDR2 SMNVEV (reference sequence). This CDR3 has 15 amino acids. Vbeta (60) and Jbeta (13) primers were used in the PCR. Sequenced by immunoSEQ multiplex PCR; TCRdb stores in-frame clones only, minus some. The table lists some 60,000 clones, about 80% of them singletons. This clone was detected a few times. Sequences were obtained from PBMCs. This TCR came from a woman aged 40 to 55 in good health and CMV-seronegative. The chain employs TRBV27 and TRBJ2-1; 8 bases fit TRBD1. The CDR3 sequence: CASSLFSGGENEQFF. The CDR3 coding sequence is TGTGCCAGCAGTTTATTCTCAGGGGGCGAGAATGAGCAGTTCTTC.